Ten or more counts support the clone carrying this T cell receptor (beta chain). As it was prepared, the TCRbeta library received unique molecular identifiers. TCRdb independently ran MiXCR on the PCR reads; one entry per CDR3 protein. The table includes 200,000 to 300,000 distinct CDR3 sequences, around 11% detected once. The data originate from a study of T-cell reconstitution after alpha-beta-depleted transplantation in children. The CDR3 is 17 amino acids. Trimming removed 2 bases at V and 0 bases at J, with 19 bases between. Germline CDR1 is DFQATT and CDR2 is SNEGSKA (reference sequence). This clonotype originated in a human donor who donated a stem cell graft to a child with acute lymphoblastic leukemia. The sample in question was PBMCs from the stem cell graft donor, obtained from the stem cell graft. V gene TRBV20-1 combines with J gene TRBJ1-1; D is perhaps TRBD1 (5 bases). The CDR3 spells CSARPMGTAALNTEAFF. As DNA, the CDR3 is TGCAGTGCTAGACCTATGGGGACCGCCGCCCTGAACACTGAAGCTTTCTTT.